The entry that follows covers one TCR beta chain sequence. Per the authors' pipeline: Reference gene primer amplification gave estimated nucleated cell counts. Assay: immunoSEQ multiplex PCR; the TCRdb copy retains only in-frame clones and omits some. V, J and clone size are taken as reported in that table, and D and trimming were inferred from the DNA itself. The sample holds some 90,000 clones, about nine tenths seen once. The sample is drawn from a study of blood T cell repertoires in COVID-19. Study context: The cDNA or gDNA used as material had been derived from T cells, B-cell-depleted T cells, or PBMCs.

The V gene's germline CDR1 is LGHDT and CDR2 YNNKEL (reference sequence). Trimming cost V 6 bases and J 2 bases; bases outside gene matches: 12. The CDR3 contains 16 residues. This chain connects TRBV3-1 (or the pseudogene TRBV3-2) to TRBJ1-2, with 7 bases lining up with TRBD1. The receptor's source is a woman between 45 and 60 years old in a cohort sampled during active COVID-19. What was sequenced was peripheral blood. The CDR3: CASRQDSGQRNYGYTF. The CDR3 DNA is TGTGCCAGCAGGCAGGACTCGGGACAGCGGAACTATGGCTACACCTTC.